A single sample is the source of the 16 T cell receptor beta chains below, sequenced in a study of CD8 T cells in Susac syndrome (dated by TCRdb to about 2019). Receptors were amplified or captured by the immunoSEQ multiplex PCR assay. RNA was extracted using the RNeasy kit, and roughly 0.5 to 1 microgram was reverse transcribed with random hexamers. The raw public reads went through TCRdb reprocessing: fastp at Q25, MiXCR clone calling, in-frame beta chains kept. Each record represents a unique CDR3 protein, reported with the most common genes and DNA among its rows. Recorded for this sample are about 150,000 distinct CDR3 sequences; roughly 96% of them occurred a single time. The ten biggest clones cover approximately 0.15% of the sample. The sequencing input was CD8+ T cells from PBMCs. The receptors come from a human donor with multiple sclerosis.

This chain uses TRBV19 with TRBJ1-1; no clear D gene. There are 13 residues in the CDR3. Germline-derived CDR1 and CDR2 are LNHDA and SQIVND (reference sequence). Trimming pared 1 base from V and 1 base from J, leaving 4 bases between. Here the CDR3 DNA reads TGTGCCAGTAGTATAGCAAGGAACACTGAAGCTTTCTTT. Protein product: CASSIARNTEAFF.

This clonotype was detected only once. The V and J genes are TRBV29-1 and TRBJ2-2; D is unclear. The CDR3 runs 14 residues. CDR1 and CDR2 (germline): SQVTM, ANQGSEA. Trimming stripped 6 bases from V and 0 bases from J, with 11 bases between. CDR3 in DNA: TGCAGCGTACTGGAAAATTCGAACACCGGGGAGCTGTTTTTT. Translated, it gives CSVLENSNTGELFF.

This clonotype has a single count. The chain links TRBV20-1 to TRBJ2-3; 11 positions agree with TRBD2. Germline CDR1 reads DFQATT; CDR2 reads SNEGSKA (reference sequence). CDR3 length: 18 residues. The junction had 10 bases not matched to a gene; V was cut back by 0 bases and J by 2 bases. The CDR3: CSARDLTRLAGNTDTQYF. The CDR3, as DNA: TGCAGTGCTAGAGATCTAACCCGACTAGCGGGGAACACAGATACGCAGTATTTT.

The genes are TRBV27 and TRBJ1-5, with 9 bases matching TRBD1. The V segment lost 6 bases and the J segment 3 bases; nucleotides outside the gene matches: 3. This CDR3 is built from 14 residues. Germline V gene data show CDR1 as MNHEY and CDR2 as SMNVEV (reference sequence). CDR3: CASRGTGHNQPQHF. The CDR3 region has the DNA TGTGCCAGCAGAGGGACAGGGCACAATCAGCCCCAGCATTTT.

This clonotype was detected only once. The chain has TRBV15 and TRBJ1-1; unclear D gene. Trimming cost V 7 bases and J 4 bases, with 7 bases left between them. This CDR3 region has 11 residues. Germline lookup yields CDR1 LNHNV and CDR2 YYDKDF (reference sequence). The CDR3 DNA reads TGTGCCACCACGCGGGGCACTGAAGCTTTCTTT. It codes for CATTRGTEAFF.

The DNA of the CDR3 is TGCAGTGCTAGAGATCCGATGGCCCCAACGGGCTATGGCTACACCTTC. Its translation: CSARDPMAPTGYGYTF. This rearrangement joins TRBV20-1 to TRBJ1-2; no clear D gene. The CDR3 covers 16 residues. V was pared by 0 bases and J by 4 bases, with 18 bases between. Per germline, CDR1 DFQATT and CDR2 SNEGSKA (reference sequence).

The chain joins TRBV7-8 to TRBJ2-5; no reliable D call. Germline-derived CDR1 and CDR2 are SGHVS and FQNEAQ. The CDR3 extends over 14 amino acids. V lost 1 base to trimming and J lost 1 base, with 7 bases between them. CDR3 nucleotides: TGTGCCAGCAGCTTAGGGCAGGTCCAAGAGACCCAGTACTTC. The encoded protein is CASSLGQVQETQYF.

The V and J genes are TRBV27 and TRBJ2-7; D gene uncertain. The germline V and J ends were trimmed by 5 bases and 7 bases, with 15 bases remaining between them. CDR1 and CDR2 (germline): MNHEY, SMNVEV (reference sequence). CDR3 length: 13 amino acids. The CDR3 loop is CASSIDHRREQYV. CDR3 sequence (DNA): TGTGCCAGCAGTATAGATCACCGGAGAGAGCAGTACGTC.

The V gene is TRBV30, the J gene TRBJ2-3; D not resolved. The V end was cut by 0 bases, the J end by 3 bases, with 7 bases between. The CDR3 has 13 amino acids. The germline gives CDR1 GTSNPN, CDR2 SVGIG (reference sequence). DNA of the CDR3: TGTGCCTGGAGTGTTGTGCCGACAGATACGCAGTATTTT. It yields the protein CAWSVVPTDTQYF.

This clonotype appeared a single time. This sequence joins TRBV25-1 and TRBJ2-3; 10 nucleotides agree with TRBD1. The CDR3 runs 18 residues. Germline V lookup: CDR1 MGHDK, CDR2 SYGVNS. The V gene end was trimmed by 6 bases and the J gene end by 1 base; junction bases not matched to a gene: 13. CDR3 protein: CASRPVVSGTGGTDTQYF. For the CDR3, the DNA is TGTGCCAGCAGGCCTGTGGTAAGCGGGACAGGGGGCACAGATACGCAGTATTTT.

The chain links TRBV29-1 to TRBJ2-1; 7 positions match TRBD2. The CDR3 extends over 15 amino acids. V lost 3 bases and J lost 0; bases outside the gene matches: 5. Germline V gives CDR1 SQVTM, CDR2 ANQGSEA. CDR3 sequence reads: CSVDASGSSYNEQFF. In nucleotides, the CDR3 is TGCAGCGTTGACGCTAGCGGCAGCTCCTACAATGAGCAGTTCTTC.

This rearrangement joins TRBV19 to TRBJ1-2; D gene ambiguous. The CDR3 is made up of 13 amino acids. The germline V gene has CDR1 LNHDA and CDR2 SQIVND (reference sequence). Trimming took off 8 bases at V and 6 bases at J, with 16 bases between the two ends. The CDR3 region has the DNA TGTGCCAGTTCTCCTAACACAGAGGATGGCTACACCTTC. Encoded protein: CASSPNTEDGYTF.

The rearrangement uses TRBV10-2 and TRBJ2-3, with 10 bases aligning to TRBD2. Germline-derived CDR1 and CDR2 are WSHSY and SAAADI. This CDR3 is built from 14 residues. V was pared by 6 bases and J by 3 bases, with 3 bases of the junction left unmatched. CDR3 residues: CASSLAGETDTQYF. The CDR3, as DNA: TGCGCCAGCAGCCTAGCGGGGGAAACAGATACGCAGTATTTT.

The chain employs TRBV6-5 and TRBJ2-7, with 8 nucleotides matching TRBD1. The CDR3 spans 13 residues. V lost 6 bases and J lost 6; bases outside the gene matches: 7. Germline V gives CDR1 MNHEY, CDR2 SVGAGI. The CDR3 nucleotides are TGTGCCAGCAGCCAGACAGGGGTCCGCGAGCAGTACGTC. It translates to CASSQTGVREQYV.

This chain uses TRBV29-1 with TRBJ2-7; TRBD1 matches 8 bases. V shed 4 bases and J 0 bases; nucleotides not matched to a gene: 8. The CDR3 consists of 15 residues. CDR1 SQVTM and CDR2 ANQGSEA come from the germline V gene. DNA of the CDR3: TGCAGCGTTGGCTTTGCGACAGGGGCCTCCTACGAGCAGTACTTC. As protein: CSVGFATGASYEQYF.

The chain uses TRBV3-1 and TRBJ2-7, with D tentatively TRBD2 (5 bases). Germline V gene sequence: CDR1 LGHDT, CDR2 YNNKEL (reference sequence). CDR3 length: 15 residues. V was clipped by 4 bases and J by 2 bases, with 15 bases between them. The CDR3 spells CASSPQNSGTYEQYV. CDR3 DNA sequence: TGTGCCAGCAGCCCACAGAACTCGGGGACCTACGAGCAGTACGTC.